This T cell receptor (beta chain) was obtained from a study of blood T cell repertoires in COVID-19. On the study more broadly: From the United States, Italy and Spain came samples of acute and convalescent COVID-19. The analysed material was cDNA or gDNA that came from T cells, B-cell-depleted T cells, or PBMCs.

Authors' processing steps: Nucleated cell counts were estimated from reference gene primer amplification. Sequencing was performed with immunoSEQ multiplex PCR; in TCRdb, only in-frame clones are kept and a portion is missing. V, J and clone size are taken as reported in that table, and D and trimming were inferred from the DNA itself. The table records approximately 300,000 clones, about 82% of them present only once. This clone occurred a few times. This CDR3 is 14 amino acids long. V dropped 1 base and J dropped 4 bases, with 11 bases sitting between them. From germline, CDR1 is SGHKS and CDR2 YYEKEE (reference sequence).

The chain uses TRBV5-5 and TRBJ2-5, with D possibly matching TRBD2 (6 bases). This sequence originates from a woman aged 45-65 years with active or convalescent COVID-19. The specimen was peripheral blood. This CDR3 reads CASSLRGVPETQYF. In DNA, the CDR3 is TGTGCCAGCAGCTTGCGCGGGGTTCCAGAGACCCAGTACTTC.